Listed here are 13 T cell receptor beta chains from one sample, sequenced in a study of T cell responses to AZD1222 COVID-19 vaccine. The repertoire was sequenced with immunoSEQ multiplex PCR; TCRdb's copy has only in-frame clones and lacks some. The sample lists 65,000 to 80,000 clones, 83% occurring once. The sequencing used peripheral blood, collected 28 days after the second AZD1222 dose. These receptors originate from an adult who received the AZD1222 COVID-19 vaccine.

The V call is TRBV5-4, the J call TRBJ2-4; a possible D gene is TRBD2 (5 bases). The V end lost 0 bases, the J end lost 6 bases, and 13 bases lay between the germline ends. The germline V gene has CDR1 SGHNT and CDR2 YYREEE (reference sequence). The CDR3 is made up of 15 amino acids. The CDR3 loop reads CASSLETDRGNIQYF. CDR3 bases: TGTGCCAGCAGCTTGGAAACAGACCGGGGAAACATTCAGTACTTC. Full variable domain (outside the CDR3, taken from reference TRBV5-4 and TRBJ2-4): ETGVTQSPTHLIKTRGQQVTLRCSSQSGHNTVSWYQQALGQGPQFIFQYYREEENGRGNFPPRFSGLQFPNYSSELNVNALELDDSALYLCASSLETDRGNIQYFGAGTRLSVL.

This rearrangement joins TRBV7-2 to TRBJ2-7; maybe TRBD1 (6 bases). The CDR3 has 16 amino acids. V was pared by 4 bases and J by 6 bases, with 22 bases between. Germline V gene lookup returns CDR1 SGHTA and CDR2 FQGNSA. CDR3 residues: CASSWAPSGHFGEQYF. The DNA of the CDR3 is TGTGCCAGCAGCTGGGCCCCATCGGGACACTTTGGCGAGCAGTACTTC. Full variable domain (remainder filled in from reference TRBV7-2 and TRBJ2-7): GAGVSQSPSNKVTEKGKDVELRCDPISGHTALYWYRQSLGQGLEFLIYFQGNSAPDKSGLPSDRFSAERTGGSVSTLTIQRTQQEDSAVYLCASSWAPSGHFGEQYFGPGTRLTVT.

The chain carries TRBV6-6 and TRBJ2-1; 9 bases align to TRBD1. Losses at the gene ends were 2 bases for V and 5 bases for J; bases not matched to a gene: 4. The CDR3 runs 15 residues. CDR1 is MNHNY and CDR2 is SVGAGI in the germline V gene (reference sequence). The CDR3 loop reads CASSYTRTGDNEQFF. The CDR3 DNA sequence: TGTGCCAGCAGTTACACACGGACAGGGGACAATGAGCAGTTCTTC.

This clone was counted between two and nine times. The V and J genes are TRBV28 and TRBJ2-1; 9 bases are a match to TRBD2. J was trimmed by 9 bases and V by 7 bases; bases with no gene match: 13. In germline, CDR1 is MDHEN, CDR2 SYDVKM. The CDR3 runs 15 residues. CDR3 nucleotide sequence: TGTGCCAGCACCTTTAGCGGGAGCATTAAGGGTGAGCAGTTCTTC. This sequence encodes CASTFSGSIKGEQFF.

This clone has more than one count but fewer than ten. The chain carries TRBV27 and TRBJ2-5; 13 bases are a match to TRBD2. V shed 5 bases, J shed 5 bases, and the junction held 11 bases outside the gene matches. CDR1 MNHEY and CDR2 SMNVEV come from the germline V gene (reference sequence). This CDR3 has 17 amino acids. DNA for the CDR3: TGTGCCAGCAGTCCGCTATGGACTAGCGGGAGAGGCGAGACCCAGTACTTC. Amino acids: CASSPLWTSGRGETQYF.

The CDR3 coding sequence is TGTGCCAGCAGTTACGCCGGGACAGGGGTGACCTACGAGCAGTACTTC. Its translation is CASSYAGTGVTYEQYF. This chain joins TRBV6-5 and TRBJ2-7; 10 nucleotides agree with TRBD1. V gave up 2 bases and J gave up 2 bases; unmatched junction bases: 6. The V gene's germline CDR1 is MNHEY and CDR2 SVGAGI. This CDR3 comprises 16 residues.

This chain joins TRBV7-9 and TRBJ1-5; D is possibly TRBD1 (5 bases). The V gene's germline CDR1 is SEHNR and CDR2 FQNEAQ (reference sequence). V was shortened by 4 bases and J by 7 bases, with 14 bases between the two germline ends. CDR3 length: 14 amino acids. The CDR3 nucleotides are TGTGCCAGCAGCTCAGTTCAGGGTAAGCAGCCCCAGCATTTT. Amino acids: CASSSVQGKQPQHF.

This chain joins TRBV27 and TRBJ2-5; 7 bases match TRBD1. V trimming: 5 bases; J trimming: 7 bases; junction bases outside the gene matches: 10. CDR3 length equals 14 residues. Germline V gives CDR1 MNHEY, CDR2 SMNVEV (reference sequence). This chain's CDR3 is CASSPGTVLWTQYF. CDR3 coding DNA: TGTGCCAGCAGTCCGGGGACAGTCCTATGGACCCAGTACTTC.

The rearrangement joins TRBV7-3 to TRBJ1-6, with 9 bases that match TRBD1. Losses at the gene ends were 3 bases for V and 7 bases for J; bases not matched to a gene: 4. This CDR3 is 15 amino acids long. In germline, CDR1 is SGHTA, CDR2 FQGTGA. CDR3 amino acids: CASSLGQGRNSPLHF. CDR3 DNA sequence: TGTGCCAGCAGCTTGGGACAGGGTCGAAATTCACCCCTCCACTTT.

The chain combines TRBV19 with TRBJ1-1, with 8 bases matching TRBD1. The CDR3 totals 15 residues. The V and J ends lost 3 bases and 5 bases, in that order; junction bases with no gene match: 8. CDR1 LNHDA and CDR2 SQIVND come from the germline V gene (reference sequence). The CDR3 is CASSMRDRKPTEAFF. The CDR3, as DNA: TGTGCCAGTAGTATGAGGGACAGGAAACCGACTGAAGCTTTCTTT.

The chain recombines TRBV27 with TRBJ2-6; 15 bases fit TRBD2. The V segment lost 3 bases and the J segment 4 bases; nucleotides outside the gene matches: 7. The CDR3 is made up of 19 amino acids. Germline values: CDR1 MNHEY, CDR2 SMNVEV (reference sequence). CDR3 sequence reads: CASSFRWTSGRVGANVLTF. CDR3 DNA: TGTGCCAGCAGTTTCCGTTGGACTAGCGGGAGGGTCGGGGCCAACGTCCTGACTTTC.

The chain has TRBV27 and TRBJ2-3; D is possibly TRBD2 (6 bases). The V end lost 3 bases, the J end lost 1 base, and 17 bases lay between the germline ends. The length of the CDR3 is 17 residues. Germline CDR1 is MNHEY and CDR2 is SMNVEV (reference sequence). The CDR3 nucleotides read TGTGCCAGCAGTTTGACCATAGGGGAGGTCGGCACAGATACGCAGTATTTT. Translation gives CASSLTIGEVGTDTQYF.

This chain connects TRBV5-1 to TRBJ1-6; D might be TRBD1 (5 bases). The CDR3 has 15 amino acids. V lost 6 bases, J lost 8 bases, and 18 bases lay in between. The germline V gene encodes CDR1 SGHRS and CDR2 YFSETQ. CDR3 DNA: TGCGCCAGCAACCCCGTCGGGGCGGCGGATTCACCCCTCCACTTT. Amino acid sequence: CASNPVGAADSPLHF.